What follows are 7 T cell receptor beta chains derived from one specimen sequenced in a study of cytomegalovirus exposure and HLA in healthy donors. The PCR contained 60 Vbeta and 13 Jbeta primers. Libraries were prepared by immunoSEQ multiplex PCR; TCRdb keeps only in-frame clonotypes and omits some of them. The table shows over 85,000 clones, with approximately 77% occurring only once. The sequenced material came from PBMCs. The receptor source for this set is a female donor in good health and CMV-seronegative.

This sequence joins TRBV5-1 and TRBJ2-3; TRBD2 is a possible D gene (5 bases). The germline V and J ends were trimmed by 0 bases and 5 bases, with 16 bases remaining between them. This CDR3 spans 16 amino acids. In germline, CDR1 is SGHRS, CDR2 YFSETQ. The CDR3 sequence is CASSLAAVPRGDTQYF. CDR3 DNA: TGCGCCAGCAGCTTGGCTGCGGTCCCTCGGGGAGATACGCAGTATTTT.

This rearrangement joins TRBV6-5 to TRBJ1-1; D is uncertain. CDR1 and CDR2 from the germline V gene are MNHEY and SVGAGI. The CDR3 runs 11 residues. V was pared by 6 bases and J by 7 bases, with 9 bases between. The CDR3 DNA reads as TGTGCCAGCAGGTCCGGGATTGAAGCTTTCTTT. Translation gives CASRSGIEAFF.

This sequence joins TRBV6-5 and TRBJ2-4; 8 positions agree with TRBD1. CDR1 and CDR2 (germline): MNHEY, SVGAGI. The CDR3 consists of 15 residues. V lost 0 bases to trimming and J lost 5 bases; unmatched junction nucleotides: 3. The CDR3 DNA is TGTGCCAGCAGTTACTCGGGGACAGGAGAAAACATTCAGTACTTC. Protein sequence: CASSYSGTGENIQYF.

This clone was found once. This sample includes further DNA sequences coding for the same CDR3. The chain combines TRBV2 with TRBJ1-1; TRBD1 matches at 8 bases. This CDR3 region has 15 residues. Losses at the gene ends were 6 bases for V and 3 bases for J; bases not matched to a gene: 9. CDR1 and CDR2 from the germline V gene are SNHLY and FYNNEI. The CDR3 is CASSVLDRADTEAFF. In nucleotides, the CDR3 is TGTGCCAGCAGCGTCCTGGACAGGGCGGACACTGAAGCTTTCTTT.

The V gene is TRBV27, the J gene TRBJ1-2; D is undetermined. Germline CDR1 reads MNHEY; CDR2 reads SMNVEV (reference sequence). Between the trimmed V and J ends, which lost 5 bases and 7 bases, there was a span of 20 bases. This CDR3 has 15 amino acids. Here the CDR3 reads CASSLAKPTGPGYTF. CDR3 DNA: TGTGCCAGCAGTCTAGCAAAACCGACCGGGCCTGGCTACACCTTC.

The genes are TRBV18 and TRBJ2-7; 8 positions agree with TRBD1. Germline V gene sequence: CDR1 KGHSH, CDR2 LQKENI. Trimming cost V 5 bases and J 4 bases; bases outside gene matches: 10. The CDR3 totals 15 residues. In nucleotides, the CDR3 is TGTGCCAGCTCAGCCTCCGGGACAGGCTCGTACGAGCAGTACTTC. It encodes CASSASGTGSYEQYF.

The chain uses TRBV6-6 and TRBJ2-5, with 7 nucleotides matching TRBD1. The CDR3 totals 15 residues. J gave up 4 bases and V 6 bases, and 11 bases lay outside the gene matches. Germline V CDR1 and CDR2: MNHNY, SVGAGI (reference sequence). Written as DNA, the CDR3 is TGTGCCAGCAGCCCCCTACAGGGGATCTTAGAGACCCAGTACTTC. This codes for CASSPLQGILETQYF.